The entry below describes one TCR beta chain. Its antigen is not known. The CDR3 has 14 residues. The V end was cut by 2 bases, the J end by 8 bases, with 16 bases between. Germline loops: CDR1 SGHTS, CDR2 YDEGEE. The primer mix had 60 Vbeta and 13 Jbeta primers. Clones were read by immunoSEQ multiplex PCR, and TCRdb kept only the in-frame ones, dropping some. This sample has 90,000 to 100,000 clones, with less than 80% found just once. This sample stems from a study of cytomegalovirus exposure and HLA in healthy donors. About the study: Of several hundred genotyped donors, around 84% clustered with self-reported Caucasian donors. Study results and caveats: Listed as cytomegalovirus-associated were 164 TCR beta chains. In a later analysis, TCR beta V- and J-gene trimming showed a link to a missense DCLRE1C variant. The presence/absence work took it that sequencing depth was about the same across donors.

The sequenced sample consisted of PBMCs. The chain combines TRBV5-8 with TRBJ1-2, with D possibly being TRBD1 (6 bases). The sequence came from a man in his forties in good health and CMV-seronegative. The CDR3 region is CASSLQGPLQGYTF. As DNA, the CDR3 is TGTGCCAGCAGCTTACAGGGTCCCCTACAGGGCTACACCTTC.